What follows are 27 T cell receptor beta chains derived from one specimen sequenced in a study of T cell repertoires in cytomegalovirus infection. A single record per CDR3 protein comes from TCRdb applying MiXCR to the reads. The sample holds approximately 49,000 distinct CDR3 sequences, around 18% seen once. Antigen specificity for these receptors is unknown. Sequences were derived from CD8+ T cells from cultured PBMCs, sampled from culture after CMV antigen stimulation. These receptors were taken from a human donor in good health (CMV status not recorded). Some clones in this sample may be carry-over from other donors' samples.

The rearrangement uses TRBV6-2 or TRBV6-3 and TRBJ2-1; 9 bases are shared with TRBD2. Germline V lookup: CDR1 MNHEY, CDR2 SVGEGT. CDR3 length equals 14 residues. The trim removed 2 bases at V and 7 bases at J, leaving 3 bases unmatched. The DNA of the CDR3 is TGTGCCAGCAGTTACGAACTAGCGGGTAATGAGCAGTTCTTC. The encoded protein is CASSYELAGNEQFF.

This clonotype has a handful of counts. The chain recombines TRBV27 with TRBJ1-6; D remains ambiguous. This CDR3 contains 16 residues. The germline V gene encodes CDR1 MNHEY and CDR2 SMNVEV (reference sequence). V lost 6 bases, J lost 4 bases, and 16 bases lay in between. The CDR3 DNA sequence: TGTGCCAGCAGGGGGAAATTAAGGCGGTATAATTCACCCCTCCACTTT. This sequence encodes CASRGKLRRYNSPLHF.

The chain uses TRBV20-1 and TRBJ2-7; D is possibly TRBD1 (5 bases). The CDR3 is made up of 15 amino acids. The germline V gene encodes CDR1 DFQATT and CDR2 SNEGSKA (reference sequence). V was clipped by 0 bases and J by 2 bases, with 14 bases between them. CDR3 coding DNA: TGCAGTGCTAGAGATGGGCCAAAGGGGACCTACGAGCAGTACTTC. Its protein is CSARDGPKGTYEQYF.

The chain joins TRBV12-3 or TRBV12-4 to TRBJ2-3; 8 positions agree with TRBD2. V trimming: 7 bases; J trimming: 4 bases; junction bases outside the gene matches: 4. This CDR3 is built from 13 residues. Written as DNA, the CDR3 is TGTGCCAGCACCCCCGGGGGGGCAGATACGCAGTATTTT. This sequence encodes CASTPGGADTQYF.

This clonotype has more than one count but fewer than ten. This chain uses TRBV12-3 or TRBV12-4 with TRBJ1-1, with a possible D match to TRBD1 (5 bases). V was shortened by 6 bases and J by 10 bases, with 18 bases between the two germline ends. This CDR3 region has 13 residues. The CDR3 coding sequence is TGTGCCAGCAGCCCGGGACTCCCGGGTGGAGCTTTCTTT. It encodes CASSPGLPGGAFF.

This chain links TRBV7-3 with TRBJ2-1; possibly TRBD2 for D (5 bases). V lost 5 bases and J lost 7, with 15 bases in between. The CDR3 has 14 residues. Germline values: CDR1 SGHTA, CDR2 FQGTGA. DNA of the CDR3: TGTGCCAGCAGCGACACATACAGAGGGAATGAGCAGTTCTTC. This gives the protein CASSDTYRGNEQFF.

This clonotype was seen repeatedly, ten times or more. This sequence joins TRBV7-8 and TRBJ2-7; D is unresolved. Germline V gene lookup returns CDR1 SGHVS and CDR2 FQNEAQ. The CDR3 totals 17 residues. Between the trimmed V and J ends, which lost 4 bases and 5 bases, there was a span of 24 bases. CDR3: CASSSMANGEVGDEQYF. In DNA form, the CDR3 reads TGTGCCAGCAGCTCCATGGCGAACGGAGAGGTAGGAGACGAGCAGTACTTC.

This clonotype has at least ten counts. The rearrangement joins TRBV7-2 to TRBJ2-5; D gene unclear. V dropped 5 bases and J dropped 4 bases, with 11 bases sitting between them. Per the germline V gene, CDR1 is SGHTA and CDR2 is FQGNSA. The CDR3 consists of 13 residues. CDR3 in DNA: TGTGCCAGCAGCGAACAGTGGGGAGAGACCCAGTACTTC. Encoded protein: CASSEQWGETQYF.

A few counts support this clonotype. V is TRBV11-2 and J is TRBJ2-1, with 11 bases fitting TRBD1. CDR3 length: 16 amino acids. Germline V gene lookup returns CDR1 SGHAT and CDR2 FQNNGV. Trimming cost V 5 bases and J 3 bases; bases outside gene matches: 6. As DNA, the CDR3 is TGTGCCAGCAGCCCCAGGACAGGGGGCTACTACAATGAGCAGTTCTTC. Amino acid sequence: CASSPRTGGYYNEQFF.

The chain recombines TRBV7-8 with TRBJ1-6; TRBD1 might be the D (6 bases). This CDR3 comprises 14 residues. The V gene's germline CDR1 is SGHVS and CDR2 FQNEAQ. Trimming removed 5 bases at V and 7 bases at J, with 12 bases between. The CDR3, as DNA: TGTGCCAGCAGCACGGGGGGGCGGAATTCACCCCTCCACTTT. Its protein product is CASSTGGRNSPLHF.

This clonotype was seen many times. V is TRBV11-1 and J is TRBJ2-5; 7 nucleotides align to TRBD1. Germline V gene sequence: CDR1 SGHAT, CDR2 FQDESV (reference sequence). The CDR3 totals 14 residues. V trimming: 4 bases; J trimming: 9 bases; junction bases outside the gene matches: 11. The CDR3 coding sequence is TGTGCCAGCAGCTCCCCGGCCGACAGGGTCCCCCAGTACTTC. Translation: CASSSPADRVPQYF.

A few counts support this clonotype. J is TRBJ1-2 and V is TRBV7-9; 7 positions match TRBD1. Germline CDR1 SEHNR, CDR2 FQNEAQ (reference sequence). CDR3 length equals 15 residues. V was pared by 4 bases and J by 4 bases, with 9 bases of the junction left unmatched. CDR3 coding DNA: TGTGCCAGCAGCTCGCAGGGGGGAGCAATCTATGGCTACACCTTC. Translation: CASSSQGGAIYGYTF.

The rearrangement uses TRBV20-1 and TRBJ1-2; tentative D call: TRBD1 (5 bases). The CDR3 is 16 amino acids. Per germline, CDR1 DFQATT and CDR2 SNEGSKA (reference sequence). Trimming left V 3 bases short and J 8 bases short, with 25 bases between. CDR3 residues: CSARPPGRISHLGYTF. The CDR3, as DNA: TGCAGTGCTAGGCCACCGGGACGAATCAGTCACTTGGGCTACACCTTC.

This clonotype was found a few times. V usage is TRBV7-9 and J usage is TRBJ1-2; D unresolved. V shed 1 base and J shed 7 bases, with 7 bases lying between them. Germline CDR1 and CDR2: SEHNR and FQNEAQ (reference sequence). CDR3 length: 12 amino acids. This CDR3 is CASSLVDRGYTF. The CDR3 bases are TGTGCCAGCAGCTTAGTCGACCGTGGCTACACCTTC.

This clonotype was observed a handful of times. This CDR3 reads CSAILDVGNQPQHF. In DNA form, the CDR3 reads TGCAGTGCTATTCTCGACGTGGGAAATCAGCCCCAGCATTTT. The chain is built from TRBV20-1 and TRBJ1-5, with unresolved D. Germline V gene sequence: CDR1 DFQATT, CDR2 SNEGSKA (reference sequence). This CDR3 has 14 amino acids. V was cut by 4 bases and J by 4 bases, with 14 bases left in between.

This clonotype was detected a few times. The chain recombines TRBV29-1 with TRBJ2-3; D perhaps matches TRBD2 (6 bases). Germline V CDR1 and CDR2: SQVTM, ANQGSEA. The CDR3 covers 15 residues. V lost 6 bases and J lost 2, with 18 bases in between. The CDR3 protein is CSVTLGGTYTDTQYF. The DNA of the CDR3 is TGCAGCGTCACCCTGGGGGGAACTTACACAGATACGCAGTATTTT.

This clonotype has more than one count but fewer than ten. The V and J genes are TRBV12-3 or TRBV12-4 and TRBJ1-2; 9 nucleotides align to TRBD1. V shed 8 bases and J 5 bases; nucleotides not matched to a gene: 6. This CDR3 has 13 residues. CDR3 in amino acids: CASSRTGDYGYTF. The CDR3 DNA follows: TGTGCCAGCTCCAGGACAGGGGATTATGGCTACACCTTC.

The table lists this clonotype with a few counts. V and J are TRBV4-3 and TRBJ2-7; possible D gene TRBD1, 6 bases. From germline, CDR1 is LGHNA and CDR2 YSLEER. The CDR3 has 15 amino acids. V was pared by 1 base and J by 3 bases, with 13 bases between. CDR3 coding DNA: TGCGCCAGCAGCCAAGCCAACACAGGGAACTACGAGCAGTACTTC. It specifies CASSQANTGNYEQYF.

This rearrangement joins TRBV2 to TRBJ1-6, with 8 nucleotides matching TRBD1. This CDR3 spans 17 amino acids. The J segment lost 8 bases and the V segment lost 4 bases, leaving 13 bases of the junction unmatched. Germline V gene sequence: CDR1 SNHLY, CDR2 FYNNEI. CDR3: CASSVPQSDRGHSPLHF. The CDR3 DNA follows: TGTGCCAGCAGTGTTCCGCAGAGTGACAGGGGCCATTCACCCCTCCACTTT.

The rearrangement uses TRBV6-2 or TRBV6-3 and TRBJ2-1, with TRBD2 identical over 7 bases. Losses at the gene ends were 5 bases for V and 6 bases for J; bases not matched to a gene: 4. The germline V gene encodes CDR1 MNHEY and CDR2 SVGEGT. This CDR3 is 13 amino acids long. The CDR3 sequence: CASSLGGANEQFF. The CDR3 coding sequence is TGTGCCAGCAGTCTGGGAGGGGCCAATGAGCAGTTCTTC.

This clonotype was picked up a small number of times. For the CDR3, the DNA is TGTGCCAGCAGCAACTACGGGACTTTCTACGAGCAGTACTTC. Its translation: CASSNYGTFYEQYF. The chain couples TRBV28 to TRBJ2-7; possibly TRBD2 for D (6 bases). The ends were cut back, 6 bases at V and 3 bases at J, with 15 bases in the middle. Germline-derived CDR1 and CDR2 are MDHEN and SYDVKM. The CDR3 consists of 14 residues. The full variable domain, in which reference TRBV28 and TRBJ2-7 provide the parts outside the CDR3, is DVKVTQSSRYLVKRTGEKVFLECVQDMDHENMFWYRQDPGLGLRLIYFSYDVKMKEKGDIPEGYSVSREKKERFSLILESASTNQTSMYLCASSNYGTFYEQYFGPGTRLTVT.

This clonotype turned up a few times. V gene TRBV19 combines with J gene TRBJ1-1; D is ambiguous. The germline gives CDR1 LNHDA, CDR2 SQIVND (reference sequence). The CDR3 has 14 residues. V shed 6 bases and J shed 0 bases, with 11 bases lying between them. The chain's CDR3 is CASSPGQLNTEAFF. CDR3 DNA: TGTGCCAGTAGCCCGGGCCAGTTGAACACTGAAGCTTTCTTT. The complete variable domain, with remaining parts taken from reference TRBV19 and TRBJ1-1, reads DGGITQSPKYLFRKEGQNVTLSCEQNLNHDAMYWYRQDPGQGLRLIYYSQIVNDFQKGDIAEGYSVSREKKESFPLTVTSAQKNPTAFYLCASSPGQLNTEAFFGQGTRLTVV.

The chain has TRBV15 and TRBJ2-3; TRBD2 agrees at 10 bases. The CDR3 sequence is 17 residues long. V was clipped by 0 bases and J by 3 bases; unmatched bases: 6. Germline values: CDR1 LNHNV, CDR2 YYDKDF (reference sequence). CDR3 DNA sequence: TGTGCCACCAGCAGAGATGATGAACTAGCGGGAACAGATACGCAGTATTTT. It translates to CATSRDDELAGTDTQYF.

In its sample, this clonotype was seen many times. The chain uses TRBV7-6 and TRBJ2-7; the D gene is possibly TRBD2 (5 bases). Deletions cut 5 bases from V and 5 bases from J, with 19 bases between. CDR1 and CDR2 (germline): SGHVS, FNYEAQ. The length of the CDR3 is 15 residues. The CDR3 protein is CASSPRPRGLHEQYF. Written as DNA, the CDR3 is TGTGCCAGCAGCCCCAGGCCTCGGGGTCTCCACGAGCAGTACTTC.

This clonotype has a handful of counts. In DNA form, the CDR3 reads TGTGCCAGCAGCCCGGGGGAGCGGAGTTACAATGAGCAGTTCTTC. Amino acids: CASSPGERSYNEQFF. J is TRBJ2-1 and V is TRBV9; D may be TRBD2 (6 bases). CDR1 is SGDLS and CDR2 is YYNGEE in the germline V gene. CDR3 size: 15 residues. Between the trimmed V and J ends, which lost 4 bases and 4 bases, there was a span of 15 bases. Variable domain in full (rest from reference TRBV9 and TRBJ2-1): DSGVTQTPKHLITATGQRVTLRCSPRSGDLSVYWYQQSLDQGLQFLIQYYNGEERAKGNILERFSAQQFPDLHSELNLSSLELGDSALYFCASSPGERSYNEQFFGPGTRLTVL.

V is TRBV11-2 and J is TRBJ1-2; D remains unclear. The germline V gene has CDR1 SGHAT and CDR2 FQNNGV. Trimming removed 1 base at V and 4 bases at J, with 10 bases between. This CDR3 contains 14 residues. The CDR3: CASSLGRASYGYTF. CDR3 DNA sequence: TGTGCCAGCAGCTTAGGGAGGGCCTCCTATGGCTACACCTTC.

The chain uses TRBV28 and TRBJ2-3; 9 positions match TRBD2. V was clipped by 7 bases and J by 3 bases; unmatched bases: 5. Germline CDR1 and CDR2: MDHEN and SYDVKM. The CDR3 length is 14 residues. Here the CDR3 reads CASIIAGETDTQYF. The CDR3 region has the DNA TGTGCCAGCATTATAGCGGGAGAGACAGATACGCAGTATTTT.